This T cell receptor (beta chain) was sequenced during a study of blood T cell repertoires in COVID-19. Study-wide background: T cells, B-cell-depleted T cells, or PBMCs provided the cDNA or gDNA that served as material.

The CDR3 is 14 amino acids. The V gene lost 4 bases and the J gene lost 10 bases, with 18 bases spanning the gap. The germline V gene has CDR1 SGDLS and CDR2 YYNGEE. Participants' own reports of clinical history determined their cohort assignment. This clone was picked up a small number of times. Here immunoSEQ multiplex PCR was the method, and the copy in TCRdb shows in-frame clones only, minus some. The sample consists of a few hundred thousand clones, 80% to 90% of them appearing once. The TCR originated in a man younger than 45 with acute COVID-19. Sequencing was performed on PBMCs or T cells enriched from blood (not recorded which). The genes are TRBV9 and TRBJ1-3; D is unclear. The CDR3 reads CASSLEQRVETIYF. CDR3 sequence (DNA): TGTGCCAGCAGCCTCGAACAGCGGGTGGAGACCATATATTTT.